A selection of T cell receptor beta chains follows, all from one sample in a study of T cells after yellow fever vaccination. TCRdb recomputed calls from the 5' RACE reads with MiXCR, one row per CDR3 protein. The data show about 360,000 distinct CDR3 sequences, about 6% seen once. Material: PBMCs, obtained 5 days after the yellow fever booster vaccination. The receptors stem from a man aged 25 to 45 who received the YFV17D yellow fever vaccine. Both conserved end residues are part of each CDR3. A D gene is named only where the DNA matches it firmly. Size is omitted from some rows. Given values are once, few, many or a class for expanded clones.

TRBV10-3	.	TRBJ2-6	.	TGTGCCATCACCAGGGGGGGCTCTGGGGCCAACGTCCTGACTTTC	CAITRGGSGANVLTF
TRBV29-1	few	TRBJ2-7	.	TGCAGCGTTGCGGTACACGGACGGGACGAGCAGTACTTC	CSVAVHGRDEQYF
TRBV4-3	few	TRBJ2-3	.	TGCGCCAGCAGCCAAGGAGGAGCAGACACAGATACGCAGTATTTT	CASSQGGADTDTQYF
TRBV5-1	many	TRBJ2-7	.	TGCGCCAGCAGCAGCGGGACAGCTTACGAGCAGTACTTC	CASSSGTAYEQYF
TRBV27	few	TRBJ2-2	.	TGTGCCAGCAGTATCGGAGGGCAGGGTGTGCTCTTGTTTTTT	CASSIGGQGVLLFF
TRBV27	few	TRBJ1-1	TRBD1	TGTGCCAGCAGGCCAACCGGGACAGGGGTAAGGTCGCACACTGAAGCTTTCTTT	CASRPTGTGVRSHTEAFF
TRBV6-2/TRBV6-3	many	TRBJ2-3	.	TGTGCCAGCAGTTACTCCCTGAGGGAAAGCACAGATACGCAGTATTTT	CASSYSLRESTDTQYF
TRBV9	few	TRBJ1-3	.	TGTGCCAGCAGCACGCTCGAAGGAGGGGCCGGAAACACCATATATTTT	CASSTLEGGAGNTIYF
TRBV28	many	TRBJ2-5	.	TGTGCCAGCAGTTTCCCCCTATCGGAGACCCAGTACTTC	CASSFPLSETQYF
TRBV3-1	many	TRBJ2-1	.	TGTGCCAGCAGCCAAGACCCCGGGACCCGGGGGTTCTTC	CASSQDPGTRGFF
TRBV30	.	TRBJ2-1	.	TGTGCCTGTAGTGATTCCAGGATACGTTTC	CACSDSRIRF
TRBV6-2/TRBV6-3	.	TRBJ2-1	TRBD1	TGTGCCAGCAGTTTGGGACAGGGGGTAGGAATTGAGCAGTTCTTC	CASSLGQGVGIEQFF
TRBV20-1	many	TRBJ2-1	.	TGCAGTGCTAGAGATCTGGGGGGCGATGGTGGTGAGCAGTTCTTC	CSARDLGGDGGEQFF
TRBV3-1	few	TRBJ2-7	TRBD1	TGTGCCAGCACCCCCGGGACAGTTGCCTACGAGCAGTACTTC	CASTPGTVAYEQYF
TRBV20-1	many	TRBJ2-1	.	TGCAGTGCTAGGAGTACGGGACACAACAATGAGCAGTTCTTC	CSARSTGHNNEQFF
TRBV3-1	few	TRBJ2-4	.	TGTGCCAGCAGACGGAAAGACATTCAGTACTTC	CASRRKDIQYF
TRBV5-5	few	TRBJ2-5	TRBD2	TGTGCCAGCAGCTTGGGGAGCGGGAGGGCGTTAGAGACCCAGTACTTC	CASSLGSGRALETQYF
TRBV24-1	many	TRBJ2-4	TRBD2	TGTGCCACCAGTGATTCCACTAGCGGGAGTTTCAAAAACATTCAGTACTTC	CATSDSTSGSFKNIQYF
TRBV7-9	many	TRBJ2-3	.	TGTGCCAGCACCGTTGCGGGCACAGATACGCAGTATTTT	CASTVAGTDTQYF
TRBV24-1	.	TRBJ2-2	TRBD2	TGTGCCACCAGTGTCCCCGGGGGGACCCCCGGAACCGGGGAGCTGTTTTTT	CATSVPGGTPGTGELFF
TRBV25-1	few	TRBJ1-2	.	TGTGCCAGCAACCAGGGGCCTGGGAACTATGGCTACACCTTC	CASNQGPGNYGYTF
TRBV30	.	TRBJ2-3	TRBD2	TGTGCCTGGAGTAGGGACTACGGAGATACGCAGTATTTT	CAWSRDYGDTQYF
TRBV27	many	TRBJ2-1	.	TGTGCCAGCAGTTTAATGGGGCGCAATGAGCAGTTCTTC	CASSLMGRNEQFF
TRBV5-1	many	TRBJ2-7	TRBD2	TGCGCCAGCAGCTCCGGGACTAGCGGCGACGAGCAGTACTTC	CASSSGTSGDEQYF
TRBV6-1	few	TRBJ1-5	.	TGTGCCAGCACCTTAAGGAAGGGTATCAGTCAGCCCCAGCATTTT	CASTLRKGISQPQHF
TRBV29-1	few	TRBJ2-1	TRBD2	TGCAGCGGCGGACCCCACCGGGAGGTAGGTGAGCAGTTCTTC	CSGGPHREVGEQFF
TRBV20-1	.	TRBJ2-1	.	TGCAGTGCATATTTCGGAGGCAATGAGCAGTTCTTC	CSAYFGGNEQFF
TRBV7-6	many	TRBJ2-7	.	TGTGCCAGCAGCCCCCAGCAGGGCTCCTACGAGCAGTACTTC	CASSPQQGSYEQYF
TRBV7-2	many	TRBJ2-3	.	TGTGCCAGCAGCTTGTTGTCTTTGACGCAGTATTTT	CASSLLSLTQYF
TRBV12-3/TRBV12-4	many	TRBJ1-6	.	TGTGCCAGCAGAGACACTTATAATTCACCCCTCCACTTT	CASRDTYNSPLHF
TRBV2	once	TRBJ2-5	.	TGTGCCAGCATGTACCCTGGGGAGACCCAGTACTTC	CASMYPGETQYF
TRBV7-2	many	TRBJ1-1	.	TGTGCCAGCAGCTTAGCCCTGGGGGAAGCTTTCTTT	CASSLALGEAFF
TRBV5-6	few	TRBJ2-2	.	TGTGCCAGTCTAGATCGGTTGGGATTAAACACCGGGGAGCTGTTTTTT	CASLDRLGLNTGELFF
TRBV20-1	many	TRBJ2-7	.	TGCAGTGCTAGAGGGGCCGGGACTGGACCCTACGAGCAGTACTTC	CSARGAGTGPYEQYF
TRBV3-1	few	TRBJ2-7	.	TGTGCCAGCAGCCAAGAGGCAGTATGGACGGGAGAGCAGTACTTC	CASSQEAVWTGEQYF
TRBV12-3/TRBV12-4	many	TRBJ2-1	TRBD2	TGTGCCAGCAGTCCGGGACTAGCGGATTCCAATGAGCAGTTCTTC	CASSPGLADSNEQFF
TRBV20-1	many	TRBJ2-1	TRBD1	TGCAGTGCCGCGACAGGGTACAAAAATGAGCAGTTCTTC	CSAATGYKNEQFF
TRBV10-3	.	TRBJ2-6	.	TGTGCCATCAGTGGAACAGGGTATGGGGCCAACGTCCTGACTTTC	CAISGTGYGANVLTF
TRBV7-9	.	TRBJ2-1	TRBD2	TGTGCCAGCACCTCTCGTGGGGCTAGCGGGAACGATGAGCAGTTCTTC	CASTSRGASGNDEQFF
TRBV20-1	many	TRBJ2-1	TRBD2	TGCAGTGCCCAACCGGGACTAGCCGCCAATGAGCAGTTCTTC	CSAQPGLAANEQFF
TRBV3-1	many	TRBJ2-2	.	TGTGCCAGCAGCCAAGATCTTTCGGGGAACACCGGGGAGCTGTTTTTT	CASSQDLSGNTGELFF
TRBV20-1	.	TRBJ1-5	.	TGCAGTCCACGAGGAGACGGCAATCAGCCCCAGCATTTT	CSPRGDGNQPQHF
TRBV15	.	TRBJ1-6	.	TGTGCCACCAGCGGAAGCTTGAGATGGCGATCACCCCTCCACTTT	CATSGSLRWRSPLHF
TRBV3-1	few	TRBJ2-4	.	TGTGCCAGCAGCCAAGATTTCCAGCTAGCCAAAAACATTCAGTACTTC	CASSQDFQLAKNIQYF
TRBV12-3/TRBV12-4	many	TRBJ2-7	TRBD2	TGTGCCAGCAGCCGAGGGACTAGCGGCTACGAGCAGTACTTC	CASSRGTSGYEQYF
TRBV6-1	few	TRBJ2-7	.	TGTGCCAGCAGATCCGACACAACCTACGAGCAGTACTTC	CASRSDTTYEQYF
TRBV3-1	.	TRBJ2-7	.	TGTGCCAGCAGCCAAGAGGGCAGCTACGAGCAGTACTTC	CASSQEGSYEQYF
TRBV7-2	few	TRBJ2-3	.	TGTGCCAGCAGCTTAGCGGCTCCTCCAGATACGCAGTATTTT	CASSLAAPPDTQYF
TRBV7-3	few	TRBJ1-2	TRBD1	TGTGCCAGCAGCTTATATCCGGGACAGGGGAGCCGGGGCTACACCTTC	CASSLYPGQGSRGYTF
TRBV7-2	.	TRBJ2-3	TRBD1	TGTGCCAGCAGCCGGACTGGACAGGGGACAACAGATACGCAGTATTTT	CASSRTGQGTTDTQYF
TRBV4-3	few	TRBJ2-1	.	TGCGCCAGCAGCCAAGATAGGGTCGGACACCGCTCCTACAATGAGCAGTTCTTC	CASSQDRVGHRSYNEQFF
TRBV2	few	TRBJ2-3	.	TGTGCCAGCAGTCGACTCCGGGCAGATACGCAGTATTTT	CASSRLRADTQYF
TRBV20-1	few	TRBJ2-7	TRBD2	TGCAGTGCTAGAGATGCGGGGTTGGCGGGAGCCCACTACGAGCAGTACTTC	CSARDAGLAGAHYEQYF
TRBV6-1	.	TRBJ2-5	.	TGTGCCAGCAAGGAGGGGGGGCGCCAAGAGACCCAGTACTTC	CASKEGGRQETQYF
TRBV6-4	many	TRBJ2-1	.	TGTGCCAGCAGTGAGCACGTAGGGGATCCCAATGAGCAGTTCTTC	CASSEHVGDPNEQFF